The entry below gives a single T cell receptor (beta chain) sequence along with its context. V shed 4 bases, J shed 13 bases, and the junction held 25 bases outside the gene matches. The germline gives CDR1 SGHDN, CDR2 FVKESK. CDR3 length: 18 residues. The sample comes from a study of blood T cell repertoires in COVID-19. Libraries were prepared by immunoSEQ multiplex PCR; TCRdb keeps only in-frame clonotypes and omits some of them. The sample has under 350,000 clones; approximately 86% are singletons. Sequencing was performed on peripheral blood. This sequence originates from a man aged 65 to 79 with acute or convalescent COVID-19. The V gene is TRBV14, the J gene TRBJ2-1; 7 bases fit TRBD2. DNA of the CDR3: TGTGCCAGCAGCCGCATTAGCCGAATTCCGAGCGGGGAGAACTTCCAGTTCTTC. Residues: CASSRISRIPSGENFQFF. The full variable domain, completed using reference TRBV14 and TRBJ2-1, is EAGVTQFPSHSVIEKGQTVTLRCDPISGHDNLYWYRRVMGKEIKFLLHFVKESKQDESGMPNNRFLAERTGGTYSTLKVQPAELEDSGVYFCASSRISRIPSGENFQFFGPGTRLTVL.